The 20 T cell receptor beta chains reported below all come from one sample, sequenced in a study of blood T cell repertoires in COVID-19. Profiling relied on immunoSEQ multiplex PCR, and the TCRdb table lists in-frame clones only, not all of them. The sample yields about 100,000 clones, 88% seen once. Sample: peripheral blood. The receptor source for this set is a woman aged 55 to 70 with acute or convalescent COVID-19.

The gene calls are TRBV5-4 and TRBJ2-1; 15 bases align to TRBD2. The V segment lost 5 bases and the J segment 10 bases; nucleotides outside the gene matches: 7. Germline assignment: CDR1 SGHNT and CDR2 YYREEE (reference sequence). This CDR3 region has 15 residues. This chain's CDR3 is CASRTGTSGRWEQFF. The CDR3 coding sequence is TGTGCCAGCAGAACCGGGACTAGCGGGAGGTGGGAGCAGTTCTTC.

Note on this clone: Sequence at one end of the junction differs from germline and may be a read error. V usage is TRBV6-1 and J usage is TRBJ1-2, with D perhaps TRBD1 (5 bases). CDR3 length: 11 residues. Germline values: CDR1 MNHNS, CDR2 SASEGT. The CDR3 bases are TGTGCCAGCAGTGAAGTGGGGCAGGAAGCCTTC. Encoded protein: CASSEVGQEAF.

This clone was observed a few times. The chain is built from TRBV30 and TRBJ2-1; TRBD2 matches 10 bases. V was pared by 5 bases and J by 7 bases, with 5 bases of the junction left unmatched. The CDR3 is 13 residues long. Germline V gene lookup returns CDR1 GTSNPN and CDR2 SVGIG (reference sequence). In DNA, the CDR3 is TGTGCCTGGCTAGCGGGAGTTTGGAATGAGCAGTTCTTC. Encoded protein: CAWLAGVWNEQFF.

V is TRBV6-2 or TRBV6-3 and J is TRBJ2-5; TRBD2 matches 9 bases. Losses at the gene ends were 3 bases for V and 2 bases for J; bases not matched to a gene: 10. The CDR3 extends over 17 amino acids. Germline V gene sequence: CDR1 MNHEY, CDR2 SVGEGT. The CDR3: CASSYSGGRVWQETQYF. The CDR3 coding sequence is TGTGCCAGCAGTTATAGTGGCGGGAGGGTATGGCAAGAGACCCAGTACTTC.

V and J are TRBV5-1 and TRBJ2-2; D might be TRBD1 (6 bases). V lost 0 bases to trimming and J lost 6 bases, with 9 bases between them. CDR3 size: 14 residues. Germline V CDR1 and CDR2: SGHRS, YFSETQ. The DNA for the CDR3 is TGCGCCAGCAGCTTGGAGGCAGGGGCCGGGGAGCTGTTTTTT. Its translation: CASSLEAGAGELFF.

The chain recombines TRBV18 with TRBJ1-3; no clear D. The V gene's germline CDR1 is KGHSH and CDR2 LQKENI. This CDR3 region has 15 residues. The V end lost 3 bases, the J end lost 4 bases, and 13 bases lay between the germline ends. The CDR3: CASSPLPPGGNTIYF. The CDR3 DNA follows: TGTGCCAGCTCACCGCTCCCGCCAGGCGGAAACACCATATATTTT.

The chain has TRBV27 and TRBJ2-7, with 8 positions matching TRBD1. Germline V gene sequence: CDR1 MNHEY, CDR2 SMNVEV (reference sequence). This CDR3 is 15 amino acids long. Trimming took 4 bases from V and 7 from J; bases not matched to a gene: 12. The CDR3: CASSWGAPGGGEQYF. The CDR3, as DNA: TGTGCCAGCAGTTGGGGGGCCCCAGGGGGCGGTGAGCAGTACTTC.

The DNA for the CDR3 is TGTGCCAGCAGCTTCGGACAGGACAATCAGCCCCAGCATTTT. Translating gives CASSFGQDNQPQHF. The genes are TRBV3-1 (or the pseudogene TRBV3-2) and TRBJ1-5; TRBD1 matches at 7 bases. Germline CDR1 and CDR2: LGHDT and YNNKEL (reference sequence). The CDR3 contains 14 residues. V lost 5 bases and J lost 3; bases outside the gene matches: 4.

V is TRBV28 and J is TRBJ1-2; TRBD1 matches at 7 bases. CDR3 size: 16 residues. Unmatched junction bases numbered 18, after V lost 8 bases and J lost 6 bases. Germline CDR1 and CDR2: MDHEN and SYDVKM. The CDR3 is CASSSGGGSLNNGYTF. Here the CDR3 DNA reads TGTGCCAGCTCCTCGGGAGGGGGCTCTCTTAATAATGGCTACACCTTC.

The chain is built from TRBV7-6 and TRBJ2-7; 11 bases match TRBD1. Germline V gene sequence: CDR1 SGHVS, CDR2 FNYEAQ. The CDR3 loop spans 16 amino acids. J was trimmed by 5 bases and V by 5 bases; bases with no gene match: 11. The CDR3 region has the DNA TGTGCCAGCAGCCACCCGGGAGGACAGGGGGCCCACGAGCAGTACTTC. It specifies CASSHPGGQGAHEQYF. The variable domain in full, with the rest retrieved from reference TRBV7-6 and TRBJ2-7, is GAGVSQSPRYKVTKRGQDVALRCDPISGHVSLYWYRQALGQGPEFLTYFNYEAQQDKSGLPNDRFSAERPEGSISTLTIQRTEQRDSAMYRCASSHPGGQGAHEQYFGPGTRLTVT.

V is TRBV28 and J is TRBJ2-1; TRBD1 matches 8 bases. Trimming took 6 bases from V and 7 from J; bases not matched to a gene: 11. CDR1 and CDR2 from the germline V gene are MDHEN and SYDVKM. The CDR3 contains 15 residues. Here the CDR3 DNA reads TGTGCCAGCAGAACGACAGGGGAAGGGCCGAATGAGCAGTTCTTC. Its protein product is CASRTTGEGPNEQFF.

V usage is TRBV29-1 and J usage is TRBJ1-2; D unresolved. CDR1 and CDR2 from the germline V gene are SQVTM and ANQGSEA. The CDR3 is 14 residues long. V lost 6 bases and J lost 4, with 18 bases in between. The CDR3 sequence: CSVQNRGLPYGYTF. CDR3 nucleotides: TGCAGCGTGCAAAACCGCGGCCTGCCCTATGGCTACACCTTC.

The CDR3 is CASSSRYAETRNTEAFF. Here the CDR3 DNA reads TGTGCCAGCAGCTCTAGGTATGCAGAAACACGAAACACTGAAGCTTTCTTT. This chain uses TRBV5-4 with TRBJ1-1; D is undetermined. Trimming cost V 3 bases and J 2 bases, with 20 bases left between them. This CDR3 region has 17 residues. CDR1 and CDR2 (germline): SGHNT, YYREEE (reference sequence). The complete variable domain, with remaining parts taken from reference TRBV5-4 and TRBJ1-1, reads ETGVTQSPTHLIKTRGQQVTLRCSSQSGHNTVSWYQQALGQGPQFIFQYYREEENGRGNFPPRFSGLQFPNYSSELNVNALELDDSALYLCASSSRYAETRNTEAFFGQGTRLTVV.

Here the CDR3 DNA reads TGTGCCAGCAGTGAACGTTCCGGTGGGGGGAATGGCTACACCTTC. This sequence encodes CASSERSGGGNGYTF. The V gene is TRBV2, the J gene TRBJ1-2, with D tentatively TRBD1 (5 bases). V was pared by 2 bases and J by 6 bases, with 16 bases between. The V gene's germline CDR1 is SNHLY and CDR2 FYNNEI. This CDR3 is 15 amino acids long. Together with reference TRBV2 and TRBJ1-2, the CDR3 gives the full variable domain: EPEVTQTPSHQVTQMGQEVILRCVPISNHLYFYWYRQILGQKVEFLVSFYNNEISEKSEIFDDQFSVERPDGSNFTLKIRSTKLEDSAMYFCASSERSGGGNGYTFGSGTRLTVV.

The rearrangement links TRBV6-6 to TRBJ1-3, with D unclear. V was clipped by 5 bases and J by 0 bases, with 14 bases between them. The CDR3 has 16 residues. Per the germline V gene, CDR1 is MNHNY and CDR2 is SVGAGI (reference sequence). The CDR3 loop is CASSLGLGGSGNTIYF. For the CDR3, the DNA is TGTGCCAGCAGTCTCGGGCTGGGAGGCTCTGGAAACACCATATATTTT.

This clone has just a few counts. The rearrangement uses TRBV6-6 and TRBJ1-6, with D hard to call. The CDR3 totals 12 residues. Trimming removed 3 bases from V and 7 bases from J, with 4 bases in between. Germline V gives CDR1 MNHNY, CDR2 SVGAGI (reference sequence). CDR3 residues: CASSYVNSPLHF. The DNA for the CDR3 is TGTGCCAGCAGTTATGTAAATTCACCCCTCCACTTT.

V and J are TRBV7-9 and TRBJ1-2; TRBD1 is a possible D gene (5 bases). The CDR3 has 13 residues. Germline V gene data show CDR1 as SEHNR and CDR2 as FQNEAQ (reference sequence). Trimming cost V 5 bases and J 5 bases, with 12 bases left between them. The CDR3 DNA follows: TGTGCCAGCAGCGCCCCGGGACTATATGGCTACACCTTC. Amino acid sequence: CASSAPGLYGYTF.

The V gene is TRBV12-3 or TRBV12-4, the J gene TRBJ2-5; D remains ambiguous. This CDR3 spans 13 amino acids. V lost 3 bases and J 2 bases, leaving 7 bases between the germline ends. The CDR3 loop is CASSFNQQETQYF. CDR3 sequence (DNA): TGTGCCAGCAGTTTTAATCAGCAAGAGACCCAGTACTTC.

This clone has a single count. V is TRBV2 and J is TRBJ1-5; D not certain. From germline, CDR1 is SNHLY and CDR2 FYNNEI. V was cut by 7 bases and J by 3 bases, with 13 bases left in between. This CDR3 has 14 residues. CDR3 sequence: CASNTGGDNQPQHF. The CDR3 nucleotides read TGTGCCAGCAACACCGGCGGAGACAATCAGCCCCAGCATTTT. The whole variable domain, remainder taken from reference TRBV2 and TRBJ1-5, is EPEVTQTPSHQVTQMGQEVILRCVPISNHLYFYWYRQILGQKVEFLVSFYNNEISEKSEIFDDQFSVERPDGSNFTLKIRSTKLEDSAMYFCASNTGGDNQPQHFGDGTRLSIL.

V is TRBV27 and J is TRBJ2-5, with D uncertain. The V end lost 6 bases, the J end lost 1 base, and 9 bases lay between the germline ends. The V gene's germline CDR1 is MNHEY and CDR2 SMNVEV (reference sequence). CDR3 size: 13 residues. CDR3 nucleotides: TGTGCCAGCAGAGGATGGGCCCAAGAGACCCAGTACTTC. Translated: CASRGWAQETQYF.